This TCR beta chain is drawn from a study of graft-versus-host responses after intestinal transplantation. Findings of the study overall: Allografts carried high graft-versus-host to host-versus-graft clonal ratios in patients having graft-donor T cell macrochimerism. Some GvH clones appeared in ileal mucosa or blood before recipient bone marrow.

Measured with immunoSEQ multiplex PCR; TCRdb has only the in-frame clones, and not every one. The sample lists about 120,000 clones, 90% to 95% occurring once. This clone appeared once. What it recognizes is unknown. The V segment lost 4 bases and the J segment 4 bases; nucleotides outside the gene matches: 2. There are 13 residues in the CDR3. Germline V lookup: CDR1 GTSNPN, CDR2 SVGIG (reference sequence). Here the sequenced sample was unstimulated CD4+ T cells sorted from spleen or lymph node cells, taken before intestinal transplant. The TCR comes from a human donor who received an intestinal transplant. The V gene is TRBV30, the J gene TRBJ1-5, with TRBD1 identical over 9 bases. The CDR3 loop reads CAWKGQGNQPQHF. CDR3 bases: TGTGCCTGGAAGGGACAGGGAAATCAGCCCCAGCATTTT.